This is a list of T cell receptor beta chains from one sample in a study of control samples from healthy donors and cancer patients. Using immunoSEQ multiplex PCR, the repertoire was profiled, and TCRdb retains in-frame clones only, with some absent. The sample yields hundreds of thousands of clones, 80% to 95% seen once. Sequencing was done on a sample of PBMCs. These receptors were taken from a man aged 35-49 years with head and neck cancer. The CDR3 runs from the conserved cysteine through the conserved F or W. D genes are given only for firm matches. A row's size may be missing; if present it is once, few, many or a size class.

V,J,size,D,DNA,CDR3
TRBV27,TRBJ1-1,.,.,TGTGCCAGCAGTTCCCCATATGAAGCTTTCTTT,CASSSPYEAFF
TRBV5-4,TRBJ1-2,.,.,TGTGCCAGCAGCTTGGACAGGCAGAGCTATGGCTACACCTTC,CASSLDRQSYGYTF
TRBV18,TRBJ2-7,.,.,TGTGCCAGCTCACCACCGTTGATTTGGGACAGCGGGGCTGGCGATTACGAGCAGTACTTC,CASSPPLIWDSGAGDYEQYF
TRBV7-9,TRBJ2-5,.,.,TGTGCCAGCAGCTTGACAGGATTTCGTCGAGAGACCCAGTACTTC,CASSLTGFRRETQYF
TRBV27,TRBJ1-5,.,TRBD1,TGTGCCAGCAGTCCCGACAGGGGGTATCAGCCCCAGCATTTT,CASSPDRGYQPQHF
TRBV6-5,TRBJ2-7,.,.,TGTGCCAGCAGTTACCATCGTGGCGCCCACTACGAGCAGTACTTC,CASSYHRGAHYEQYF
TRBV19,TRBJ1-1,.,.,TGTGCCAGTAGTATAGAAGACACTGAAGCTTTCTTT,CASSIEDTEAFF
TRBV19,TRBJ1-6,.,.,TGTGCCAGTAGTATAGGACGGACTAATTCACCCCTCCACTTT,CASSIGRTNSPLHF
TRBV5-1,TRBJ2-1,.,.,TGCGCCAGCAGCTTGGGGGGAATAGCCTACAATGAGCAGTTCTTC,CASSLGGIAYNEQFF
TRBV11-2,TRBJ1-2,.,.,TGTGCCAGCAGCTTAGGTGGGCCGGACCACCCCTTC,CASSLGGPDHPF
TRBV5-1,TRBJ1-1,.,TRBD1,TGCGCCAGCAGCCCAAAACAGGGGGCAGGCGCTGAAGCTTTCTTT,CASSPKQGAGAEAFF
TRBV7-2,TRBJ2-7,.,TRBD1,TGTGCCAGCAGCCCACAGGGGGCGTCCTACGAGCAGTACTTC,CASSPQGASYEQYF
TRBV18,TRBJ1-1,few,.,TGTGCCAGCTCACCCCTGACCGGGAACACTGAAGCTTTCTTT,CASSPLTGNTEAFF
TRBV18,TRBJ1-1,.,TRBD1,TGTGCCAGCTCACCACAGGGGGCGACGGGTACTGAAGCTTTCTTT,CASSPQGATGTEAFF
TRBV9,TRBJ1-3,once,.,TGTGCCAGCAGCTGGGACATATCCTACGGAAACACCATATATTTT,CASSWDISYGNTIYF
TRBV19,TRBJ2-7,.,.,TGTGCCACCTCGGCAGGGACCACACCCCATATTTACGAGCAGTACTTC,CATSAGTTPHIYEQYF
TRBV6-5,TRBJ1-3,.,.,TGTGCCAGCAGTTACTCCGGGACAACTGGAAACACCATATATTTT,CASSYSGTTGNTIYF
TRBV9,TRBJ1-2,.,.,TGTGCCAGCAGCGAGGGGGGCTTCTATGGCTACACCTTC,CASSEGGFYGYTF
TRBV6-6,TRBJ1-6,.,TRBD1,TGTGCCAGCAGTCCCCCTCCGGGACAGGGGACCCTTAATTCACCCCTCCACTTT,CASSPPPGQGTLNSPLHF
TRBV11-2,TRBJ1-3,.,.,TGTGCCAGCAGCCTACCCACCAGCGGGTACAGTACTGGAAACACCATATATTTT,CASSLPTSGYSTGNTIYF
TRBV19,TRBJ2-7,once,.,TGTGCCAGTAGTACAAGGCTTGACTACGAGCAGTACTTC,CASSTRLDYEQYF
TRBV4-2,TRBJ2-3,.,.,TGTGCCAGCAGCCAAGACGTGAGAGGCGATACGCAGTATTTT,CASSQDVRGDTQYF
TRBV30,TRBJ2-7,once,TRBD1,TGTGCCTGGAGCCCACGACAGGGGGCCTACGAGCAGTACTTC,CAWSPRQGAYEQYF
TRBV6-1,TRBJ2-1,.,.,TGTGCCAGCAGTGAAATGCCGTCCTCCTACAATGAGCAGTTCTTC,CASSEMPSSYNEQFF
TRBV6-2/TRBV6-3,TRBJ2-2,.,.,TGTGCCAGCAGTTACTCGGGCGTGAACACCGGGGAGCTGTTTTTT,CASSYSGVNTGELFF
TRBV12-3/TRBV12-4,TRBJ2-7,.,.,TGTGCCAGCAGCCCCGAGACCTACGAGCAGTACTTC,CASSPETYEQYF
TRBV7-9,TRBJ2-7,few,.,TGTGCCAGCAGCTTAGCGCAAGGCTATAAAGGCGAGCAGTACTTC,CASSLAQGYKGEQYF
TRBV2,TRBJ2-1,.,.,TGTGCCAGCAACGGGGACGCAGGCAATGAGCAGTTCTTC,CASNGDAGNEQFF
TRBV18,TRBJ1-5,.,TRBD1,TGTGCCAGCTCACGTTACGGGACAGGGGTTTCGGGTCAGCCCCAGCATTTT,CASSRYGTGVSGQPQHF
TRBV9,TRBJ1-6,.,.,TGTGCCAGCAGCGGACTCTCAGGTTATAATTCACCCCTCCACTTT,CASSGLSGYNSPLHF
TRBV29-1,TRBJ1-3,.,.,TGCAGCGTCCGAATAGTAGGAAACACCATATATTTT,CSVRIVGNTIYF
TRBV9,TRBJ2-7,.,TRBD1,TGTGCCAGCAGCGCCCGGACAGGGGGCCGGTACGAGCAGTACTTC,CASSARTGGRYEQYF
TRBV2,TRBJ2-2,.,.,TGTGCCGGGTGGGCAGGGAACACCGGGGAGCTGTTTTTT,CAGWAGNTGELFF
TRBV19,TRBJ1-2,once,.,TGTGCCAGTAGCCCCAAGGCGCAGGGCGACTATGGCTACACCTTC,CASSPKAQGDYGYTF
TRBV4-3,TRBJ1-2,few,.,TGCGCCAGCAGCCAAGATCAACGGAGCCCGACCGGCTACACCTTC,CASSQDQRSPTGYTF
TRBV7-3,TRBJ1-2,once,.,TGTGCCAGCAGCTTTGACCCCTCGGGAGGCTACACCTTC,CASSFDPSGGYTF
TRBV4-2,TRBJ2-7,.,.,TGTGCCAGCAGCCAAGATAAGGGAAGCGAGCAGTACTTC,CASSQDKGSEQYF
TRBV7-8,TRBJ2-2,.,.,TGTGCCAGCAGCTTCATTGGGCAGGCGAACACCGGGGAGCTGTTTTTT,CASSFIGQANTGELFF
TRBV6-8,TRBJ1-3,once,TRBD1,TGTGCCAGCACCCCACCGGAGGCCCAGGGGGCAAGTGGAAACACCATATATTTT,CASTPPEAQGASGNTIYF
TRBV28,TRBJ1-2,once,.,TGTGCCAGCTGGGCAGGGTCCGCTGGGGCTGGCTACACCTTC,CASWAGSAGAGYTF
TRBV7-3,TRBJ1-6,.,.,TGTGCCAGCAGCGCAACCGGGACAATTAATTCACCCCTCCACTTT,CASSATGTINSPLHF
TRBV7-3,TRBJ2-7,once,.,TGTGCCAGCAGCTTAGGGGTTTCACCCTCCTACGAGCAGTACTTC,CASSLGVSPSYEQYF